This T cell receptor beta chain derives from a study of T-cell memory formation after mild COVID-19. Study in general: TCR clusters showed largely donor specificity.

Germline-derived CDR1 and CDR2 are SGHRS and YFSETQ. This CDR3 has 14 residues. J was trimmed by 1 base and V by 4 bases; bases with no gene match: 3. Many counts were recorded for this clonotype. Its antigen is currently unknown. One entry per CDR3 protein, called by TCRdb with MiXCR from the 5' RACE reads. The sample consists of a few hundred thousand distinct CDR3 sequences, roughly 15% of them appearing once. Whole-study findings and limits: Some SARS-CoV-2-responding clones were already detected in memory before infection. Chiefly within CM and EM were the contracting CD4+ clones; CD8+ ones were within EMRA. Later expanders leaned CD4+, whereas clones that contracted between day 15 and 85 were balanced CD4/CD8.

V is TRBV5-1 and J is TRBJ2-3; 7 positions match TRBD2. The sequencing sample was made of PBMCs or a T cell subset sorted from them (not recorded which). The TCR sequence derives from a man aged 18 to 30 who had mild COVID-19 (a few samples of this study predate the infection). Cell type and time point are not known. The CDR3 reads CASSGGGGTDTQYF. DNA of the CDR3: TGCGCCAGCAGCGGCGGGGGAGGCACAGATACGCAGTATTTT.